This T cell receptor (beta chain) is from a study of response to subunit inactivated influenza vaccine. Study-wide points: New T cells are recruited in small numbers by each seasonal influenza vaccination, according to the authors' suggestion.

In its sample, this clonotype was seen many times. Its antigen is as yet unknown. Via MiXCR, TCRdb re-called the RT-PCR reads, giving one row per CDR3 protein. The sample records around 790,000 distinct CDR3 sequences, around 20% being singletons. CDR1 and CDR2 from the germline V gene are SGHTA and FQGNSA. The CDR3 spans 17 residues. The ends were cut back, 1 base at V and 0 bases at J, with 16 bases in the middle. The chain has TRBV7-2 and TRBJ2-7; tentative D call: TRBD1 (5 bases). This TCR was recovered from a man aged 45-65 years who received an inactivated influenza vaccine. The sequences come from PBMCs from blood, collected approximately 5 days after vaccination. CDR3 sequence: CASSLVGQGFDSYEQYF. In nucleotides, the CDR3 is TGTGCCAGCAGCTTAGTTGGCCAGGGTTTTGACTCCTACGAGCAGTACTTC.